The clone carrying this TCR beta chain turned up a few times. Its antigen remains unidentified. Germline CDR1 SGDLS, CDR2 YYNGEE. Trimming cost V 4 bases and J 5 bases, with 22 bases left between them. The CDR3 consists of 17 residues. The donors gave bone marrow, and they were healthy. The PCR employed 60 Vbeta primers together with 13 Jbeta primers. Original data processing: A follow-up analysis tallied 70 million to 80 million unique TCR beta chains, 9 million to 11 million shared. Sequenced by immunoSEQ multiplex PCR; TCRdb stores in-frame clones only, minus some. The DNA was the basis for D and trimming; V, J and clone size are from that table. This repertoire shows around 170,000 clones, approximately 79% found once; its top ten account for 6.3%. The data stem from a study of cytomegalovirus exposure and HLA in healthy donors. Whole-study findings and limits: According to an earlier analysis, most TCR beta V segments yielded productive rearrangements about 90% or about 30% of the time.

The V call is TRBV9, the J call TRBJ2-1, with D perhaps matching TRBD2 (7 bases). The clonotype originates from a man aged 40-49 years in good health and CMV-seropositive. Sample: PBMCs. CDR3: CASSSQGEGGIDNEQFF. Written as DNA, the CDR3 is TGTGCCAGCAGCTCCCAAGGAGAGGGGGGGATTGACAATGAGCAGTTCTTC. The full variable domain, in which reference TRBV9 and TRBJ2-1 provide the parts outside the CDR3, is DSGVTQTPKHLITATGQRVTLRCSPRSGDLSVYWYQQSLDQGLQFLIQYYNGEERAKGNILERFSAQQFPDLHSELNLSSLELGDSALYFCASSSQGEGGIDNEQFFGPGTRLTVL.